The clone carrying this T cell receptor (beta chain) was found many times. MiXCR, run by TCRdb on the multiplex PCR reads, gives a single entry per CDR3 protein. The table includes about 220,000 distinct CDR3 sequences, around 34% detected once. Germline V gene lookup returns CDR1 SGHAT and CDR2 FQNNGV. Between the trimmed V and J ends, which lost 0 bases and 5 bases, there was a span of 13 bases. The CDR3 contains 16 residues. The source of the sample is a study of breast tumors, draining lymph nodes, adjacent tissues. The lymph nodes were axillary draining lymph nodes from breast cancer patients. The sequence was collected from a female donor with breast cancer. Some clones in this sample may be carry-over from other donors' samples. The sample comprised axillary lymph node tissue. The chain employs TRBV11-2 and TRBJ2-2, with D possibly being TRBD1 or TRBD2 (5 bases each). The CDR3 DNA reads TGTGCCAGCAGCTTAGATCCAGGGACCGATACCGGGGAGCTGTTTTTT. It encodes CASSLDPGTDTGELFF.